The clone carrying this TCR beta chain was counted at least ten times. It was RNA transcripts that yielded the amplified TCR beta CDR3 regions. The study used the HTBI primer set for a first-round RT-PCR of the TCR CDR3. TCRdb reprocessed the multiplex PCR reads via MiXCR and lists one record per CDR3 protein. The table records over 150,000 distinct CDR3 sequences, less than 20% of them present only once. These data belong to a study of T cells in Graves' hyperthyroidism and ophthalmopathy. Germline V gene sequence: CDR1 DFQATT, CDR2 SNEGSKA (reference sequence). CDR3 length: 15 amino acids. Trimming cost V 0 bases and J 7 bases; bases outside gene matches: 4. Exclusion of patients followed from uncontrolled infection, other autoimmune disease, pregnancy or lactation. Based on clinical symptoms, serum thyroxine and TRAb, thyroid ultrasound and orbital computed tomography, diagnoses were reached.

The chain links TRBV20-1 to TRBJ2-1; the match to TRBD2 covers 12 bases. This sequence was found in a woman aged 45-65 years with Graves' hyperthyroidism. Sequences were obtained from blood. The DNA of the CDR3 is TGCAGTGCTAGAGACCCTAGCGGGAGGGATAATGAGCAGTTCTTC. It translates to CSARDPSGRDNEQFF.